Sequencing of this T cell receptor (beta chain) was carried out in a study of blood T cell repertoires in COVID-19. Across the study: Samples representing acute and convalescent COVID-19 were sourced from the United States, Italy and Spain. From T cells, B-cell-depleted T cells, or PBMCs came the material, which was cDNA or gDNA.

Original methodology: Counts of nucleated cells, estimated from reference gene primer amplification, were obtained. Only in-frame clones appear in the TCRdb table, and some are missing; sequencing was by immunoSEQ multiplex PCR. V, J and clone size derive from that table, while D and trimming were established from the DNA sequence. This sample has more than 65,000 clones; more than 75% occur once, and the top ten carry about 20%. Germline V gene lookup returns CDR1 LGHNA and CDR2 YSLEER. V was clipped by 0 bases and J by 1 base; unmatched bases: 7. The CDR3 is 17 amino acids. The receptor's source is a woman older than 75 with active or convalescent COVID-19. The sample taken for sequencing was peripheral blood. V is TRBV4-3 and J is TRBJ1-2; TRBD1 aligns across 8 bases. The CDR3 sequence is CASSQDWRTGFNYGYTF. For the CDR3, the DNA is TGCGCCAGCAGCCAAGATTGGAGGACAGGGTTTAACTATGGCTACACCTTC.